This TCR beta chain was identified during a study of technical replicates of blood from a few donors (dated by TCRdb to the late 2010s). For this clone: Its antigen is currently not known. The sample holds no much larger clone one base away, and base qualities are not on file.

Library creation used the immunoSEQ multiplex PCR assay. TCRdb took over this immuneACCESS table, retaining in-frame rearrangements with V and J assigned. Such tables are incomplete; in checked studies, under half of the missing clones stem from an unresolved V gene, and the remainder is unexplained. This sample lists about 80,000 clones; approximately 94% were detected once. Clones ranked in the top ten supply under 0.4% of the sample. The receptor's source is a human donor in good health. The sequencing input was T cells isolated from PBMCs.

The encoded CDR3 is CASSEGQGSTGELFF. The base sequence is TGTGCCAGCAGTGAGGGACAGGGGTCAACCGGGGAGCTGTTTTTT. The V and J segments used are TRBV25-1 and TRBJ2-2; 10 central bases correspond to TRBD1. Relative to germline, V is missing 3 bases and J is missing 5 bases, with 3 bases of the junction outside any gene match. The CDR3 has 15 amino acids, counting the end cysteine and phenylalanine. Here the CDR3 DNA is all that survives: 45 bases in frame from base 1. Reading the germline V gene gives CDR1 MGHDK and CDR2 SYGVNS. Reference TRBV25-1 and TRBJ2-2 genes cover what lies past the CDR3, so the full variable domain is EADIYQTPRYLVIGTGKKITLECSQTMGHDKMYWYQQDPGMELHLIHYSYGVNSTEKGDLSSESTVSRIRTEHFPLTLESARPSHTSQYLCASSEGQGSTGELFFGEGSRLTVL.